Presented here are 20 T cell receptor beta chains from one specimen sequenced in a study of cytomegalovirus exposure and HLA in healthy donors. The PCR contained 60 Vbeta and 13 Jbeta primers. Produced via immunoSEQ multiplex PCR; TCRdb's table is partial and in-frame only. The sample lists 100,000 to 130,000 clones; roughly 80% were seen once. The source material was PBMCs. All receptors derive from a man aged 25-45 years in good health and CMV-seronegative.

The chain employs TRBV9 and TRBJ1-1; TRBD1 aligns across 9 bases. Germline CDR1 and CDR2: SGDLS and YYNGEE. This CDR3 has 17 residues. With V trimmed by 9 bases and J by 8 bases, 23 bases remained unmatched. The CDR3 sequence: CATPTGGGGRLRPEAFF. CDR3 coding DNA: TGTGCCACCCCGACAGGGGGTGGAGGCCGTCTCCGACCAGAAGCTTTCTTT.

The chain recombines TRBV7-9 with TRBJ2-1; possible D gene TRBD2, 5 bases. Germline lookup yields CDR1 SEHNR and CDR2 FQNEAQ (reference sequence). This CDR3 has 14 residues. Trimming stripped 11 bases from V and 0 bases from J, with 14 bases between. CDR3 loop: CAEQRSSSYNEQFF. The CDR3 region has the DNA TGTGCCGAACAGCGGTCTAGCTCCTACAATGAGCAGTTCTTC.

The V gene is TRBV4-2, the J gene TRBJ1-2, with a weak D call TRBD1 (5 bases). The CDR3 consists of 13 residues. Trimming took 4 bases from V and 8 from J, leaving 14 bases between them. The germline V gene has CDR1 LGHNA and CDR2 YNFKEQ. CDR3 coding DNA: TGTGCCAGCAGCCCAACAGGATGGGGCGGCTACACCTTC. It encodes CASSPTGWGGYTF.

The chain recombines TRBV7-3 with TRBJ1-1, with D maybe TRBD1 (5 bases). Germline values: CDR1 SGHTA, CDR2 FQGTGA. V lost 4 bases and J lost 4, with 10 bases in between. The CDR3 length is 13 residues. The CDR3: CASSWGGGTEAFF. The CDR3 nucleotides are TGTGCCAGCAGCTGGGGCGGTGGCACTGAAGCTTTCTTT.

The chain employs TRBV7-8 and TRBJ2-7; 9 nucleotides line up with TRBD1. The J segment lost 2 bases and the V segment lost 4 bases, leaving 3 bases of the junction unmatched. From germline, CDR1 is SGHVS and CDR2 FQNEAQ. The CDR3 covers 14 residues. The CDR3, as DNA: TGTGCCAGCAGCTGGACAGGGGCTGCCTACGAGCAGTACTTC. Amino acids: CASSWTGAAYEQYF.

The chain uses TRBV5-1 and TRBJ1-2, with 7 bases aligning to TRBD1. Germline loops: CDR1 SGHRS, CDR2 YFSETQ. V gave up 4 bases and J gave up 6 bases; unmatched junction bases: 9. The CDR3 contains 14 residues. Written as DNA, the CDR3 is TGCGCCAGCAGCCCCGAGCAGACAGGGAATGGCTACACCTTC. Amino acids: CASSPEQTGNGYTF.

This chain connects TRBV5-4 to TRBJ2-1; 9 bases fit TRBD2. CDR1 is SGHNT, CDR2 YYREEE, per germline (reference sequence). This CDR3 has 16 amino acids. J was trimmed by 8 bases and V by 0 bases; bases with no gene match: 9. The CDR3 is CASSLEGGRAKYEQFF. The CDR3 DNA sequence: TGTGCCAGCAGCTTGGAGGGCGGGAGGGCCAAATATGAGCAGTTCTTC.

This sequence joins TRBV30 and TRBJ2-7, with D possibly being TRBD2 (7 bases). The CDR3 spans 14 residues. Germline CDR1 is GTSNPN and CDR2 is SVGIG (reference sequence). V lost 5 bases to trimming and J lost 6 bases, with 20 bases between them. This CDR3 is CAWDLGGGTREQYF. The DNA of the CDR3 is TGTGCCTGGGACCTCGGCGGGGGCACACGCGAGCAGTACTTC.

This clone was observed a few times. The chain has TRBV30 and TRBJ1-2; D is uncertain. Germline CDR1 GTSNPN, CDR2 SVGIG (reference sequence). The CDR3 length is 15 residues. V was clipped by 3 bases and J by 8 bases, with 22 bases between them. The CDR3 bases are TGTGCCTGGAGCCGCACGGTGGACTCGGGCAGGGGCTACACCTTC. As protein: CAWSRTVDSGRGYTF. Combining the CDR3 with reference TRBV30 and TRBJ1-2 gives the whole variable domain SQTIHQWPATLVQPVGSPLSLECTVEGTSNPNLYWYRQAAGRGLQLLFYSVGIGQISSEVPQNLSASRPQDRQFILSSKKLLLSDSGFYLCAWSRTVDSGRGYTFGSGTRLTVV.

The CDR3 loop reads CASSQDRGTKNIQYF. In DNA form, the CDR3 reads TGCGCCAGCAGCCAAGATCGGGGGACGAAAAACATTCAGTACTTC. V and J are TRBV4-1 and TRBJ2-4; D is possibly TRBD2 (6 bases). Germline-derived CDR1 and CDR2 are MGHRA and YSYEKL. V lost 0 bases and J 4 bases, leaving 10 bases between the germline ends. The CDR3 is 15 amino acids.

The chain recombines TRBV9 with TRBJ1-2; 7 bases map to TRBD1. This CDR3 comprises 15 residues. CDR1 is SGDLS, CDR2 YYNGEE, per germline. V dropped 1 base and J dropped 11; count of bases not matched to a gene: 14. CDR3 in amino acids: CASSVLGGTAPGYTF. The CDR3 DNA sequence: TGTGCCAGCAGCGTACTTGGGGGGACAGCCCCGGGTTACACCTTC.

CDR3: CASSPWERGAYEQYF. CDR3 nucleotides: TGTGCCAGCAGCCCCTGGGAGCGGGGAGCCTACGAGCAGTACTTC. The genes are TRBV11-2 and TRBJ2-7, with TRBD2 identical over 7 bases. Germline V CDR1 and CDR2: SGHAT, FQNNGV. Germline trimming cut 5 bases from V and 2 bases from J; bases unmatched to any gene: 9. This CDR3 is built from 15 residues.

The J gene is TRBJ2-7, the V gene TRBV5-1; TRBD2 aligns across 7 bases. Germline trimming cut 4 bases from V and 3 bases from J; bases unmatched to any gene: 10. Germline V gene lookup returns CDR1 SGHRS and CDR2 YFSETQ. The CDR3 covers 15 residues. The CDR3 reads CASSPGRLAVYEQYF. The CDR3 DNA sequence: TGCGCCAGCAGCCCTGGGAGGCTAGCGGTCTACGAGCAGTACTTC.

The genes are TRBV30 and TRBJ2-1; D perhaps matches TRBD1 (6 bases). The CDR3 has 15 residues. Trimming left V 4 bases short and J 1 base short, with 14 bases between. From germline, CDR1 is GTSNPN and CDR2 SVGIG (reference sequence). The CDR3 DNA follows: TGTGCCTGGACCCCGATCAGGGGTTCCTACAATGAGCAGTTCTTC. Its protein is CAWTPIRGSYNEQFF. Filled out from reference TRBV30 and TRBJ2-1, the complete variable domain reads SQTIHQWPATLVQPVGSPLSLECTVEGTSNPNLYWYRQAAGRGLQLLFYSVGIGQISSEVPQNLSASRPQDRQFILSSKKLLLSDSGFYLCAWTPIRGSYNEQFFGPGTRLTVL.

V usage is TRBV1 and J usage is TRBJ2-7; TRBD2 is taken as the D call from the table, unchecked against the DNA. TRBV1 is deemed a pseudogene. The CDR3 sequence is 14 residues long. CDR3 nucleotides: TGCACCAGCAGCCAACCGGGACTAACCTACGAGCAGTACTTC. Its protein is CTSSQPGLTYEQYF.

The J gene is TRBJ2-7, the V gene TRBV5-1, with D perhaps TRBD2 (6 bases). Germline V gene lookup returns CDR1 SGHRS and CDR2 YFSETQ. The CDR3 is 14 residues long. The ends were cut back, 4 bases at V and 5 bases at J, with 16 bases in the middle. CDR3 DNA: TGCGCCAGCAGCAGGGGACTCCGGGGCGACGAGCAGTACTTC. This codes for CASSRGLRGDEQYF.

The CDR3 loop reads CASSLDRYNEQFF. The CDR3 bases are TGTGCCAGCAGCTTAGATCGCTACAATGAGCAGTTCTTC. The chain has TRBV7-6 and TRBJ2-1, with D unresolved. This CDR3 contains 13 residues. CDR1 and CDR2 (germline): SGHVS, FNYEAQ. V was trimmed by 1 base and J by 3 bases, leaving 4 bases between them.

Only one count was recorded for this clone. The chain combines TRBV14 with TRBJ1-1; D not certain. Germline CDR1 SGHDN, CDR2 FVKESK. This CDR3 region has 14 residues. The V gene lost 0 bases and the J gene lost 5 bases, with 10 bases spanning the gap. CDR3 residues: CASSQDLSGTEAFF. For the CDR3, the DNA is TGTGCCAGCAGCCAAGATCTTTCGGGGACTGAAGCTTTCTTT.

The rearrangement uses TRBV7-3 and TRBJ2-1, with TRBD1 matching 7 bases. Germline V gives CDR1 SGHTA, CDR2 FQGTGA. The CDR3 extends over 13 amino acids. V lost 2 bases, J lost 7 bases, and 2 bases stayed unmatched. CDR3 bases: TGTGCCAGCAGCTTAGAACAGGGGAATGAGCAGTTCTTC. Residues: CASSLEQGNEQFF.

The chain employs TRBV6-9 and TRBJ2-7; 11 bases line up with TRBD2. Unmatched junction bases numbered 7, after V lost 5 bases and J lost 4 bases. Germline values: CDR1 MNHGY, CDR2 SVAAGI. This CDR3 is built from 15 residues. The CDR3: CASSPEGLADYEQYF. The CDR3, as DNA: TGTGCCAGCAGTCCCGAGGGACTAGCGGATTACGAGCAGTACTTC.